This is a list of T cell receptor beta chains from one sample in a study of OX40 agonist ivuxolimab in advanced cancers. Profiled with immunoSEQ multiplex PCR; TCRdb holds only in-frame clones, not every one. The repertoire includes 52,000 or so clones, approximately 79% of them detected once, and about 3.7% sits in the top ten. This sample comprised CD4+ or CD8+ T cells sorted from blood, obtained in a trial of the OX40 agonist ivuxolimab. These receptors all stem from an adult with an advanced solid tumor such as melanoma, head and neck, liver or kidney cancer. Both conserved end residues are part of each CDR3. Fields, in order: D gene, J gene, clone size, V gene, CDR3 DNA, CDR3 protein. The D gene is left open where the match is weak. Clone size is shown for a subset of rows, as once, few, many or a class of expanded clone.

TRBD2 TRBJ2-1 NA TRBV29-1 TGCAGCGTTGGGACTAGCGGGTACAATGAGCAGTTCTTC CSVGTSGYNEQFF
TRBD1 TRBJ1-2 once TRBV28 TGTGCCAGCAGTTTCGTGGCAGGGGGCTCCTATGGCTACACCTTC CASSFVAGGSYGYTF
TRBD1 TRBJ2-5 NA TRBV18 TGTGCCAGCTCCAAACTCGGGACAGGGAACCAAGAGACCCAGTACTTC CASSKLGTGNQETQYF
NA TRBJ2-1 NA TRBV5-1 TGCGCCAGCAGCTCCCACAATGAGCAGTTCTTC CASSSHNEQFF
NA TRBJ1-2 once TRBV29-1 TGCAGCGTGGTCCGACCGGGACGCCGGGCCTATGGCTACACCTTC CSVVRPGRRAYGYTF
NA TRBJ2-7 NA TRBV5-6 TGTGCCAGCAGCTTGGGTTCCTACTACGAGCAGTACTTC CASSLGSYYEQYF
NA TRBJ2-2 NA TRBV19 TGTGCCAGTAGTCCCCAGGCGATGGGGGAGCTGTTTTTT CASSPQAMGELFF
TRBD2 TRBJ2-1 NA TRBV27 TGTGCCAGCAGTTTTAGAGCGGGGAACTACAATGAGCAGTTCTTC CASSFRAGNYNEQFF
NA TRBJ1-1 NA TRBV19 TGTGCCAGTAGTCCCATTACATGGAACACTGAAGCTTTCTTT CASSPITWNTEAFF
NA TRBJ2-7 NA TRBV10-3 TGTGCCATCAGTGAATCCCTGGACATGTACTACGAGCAGTACTTC CAISESLDMYYEQYF
TRBD2 TRBJ2-7 NA TRBV6-5 TGTGCCAGCAGAGGCCCGGGACTAGCGGGAGGCGAGCAGTACTTC CASRGPGLAGGEQYF
NA TRBJ1-1 NA TRBV5-6 TGTGCCAGCAGCTTGCGGGGATGGGGGATGAACACTGAAGCTTTCTTT CASSLRGWGMNTEAFF
NA TRBJ1-5 NA TRBV2 TGTGCCAGCAGCATGGGAGGCGGTCAGCCCCAGCATTTT CASSMGGGQPQHF
TRBD1 TRBJ2-7 NA TRBV18 TGTGCCAGCTCACTCGGACAGGGGACCGAGTACTTC CASSLGQGTEYF
TRBD1 TRBJ1-1 once TRBV5-1 TGCGCCAGCAGCTACCTACAGGGGCAGGACACTGAAGCTTTCTTT CASSYLQGQDTEAFF
NA TRBJ1-5 NA TRBV7-2 TGTGCCAGCAGCTTAGCTGGTGGGGGTTGGCAGCCCCAGCATTTT CASSLAGGGWQPQHF
NA TRBJ1-5 NA TRBV27 TGTGCCAGCACCCCCAGAGGGGGTGTGAGCAATCAGCCCCAGCATTTT CASTPRGGVSNQPQHF
TRBD1 TRBJ1-4 NA TRBV5-4 TGTGCCAGCAGCCAAGGGGACAGGAACTCGGGAAAACTGTTTTTT CASSQGDRNSGKLFF
NA TRBJ2-1 NA TRBV7-2 TGTGCCAGCAGCTTAGTAGCTGCAAGCTCCTACAATGAGCAGTTCTTC CASSLVAASSYNEQFF